What follows describes a single T cell receptor beta chain. The V and J ends lost 0 bases and 5 bases respectively, with 17 bases between them. This CDR3 is 16 amino acids long. This sample is part of a study of blood T cell repertoires in COVID-19. Study-wide background: The United States, Italy and Spain provided the acute and convalescent COVID-19 samples. T cells, B-cell-depleted T cells, or PBMCs supplied cDNA or gDNA.

In the authors' methods: Estimates of nucleated cell counts were drawn from the amplification of reference gene primers. Clones were read by immunoSEQ multiplex PCR, and TCRdb kept only the in-frame ones, dropping some. V and J calls and clone size follow that table, whereas D and trimming were derived from the DNA. The table shows 200,000 to 300,000 clones, with 86% occurring only once. The Seattle patients, enrolled during active infection, were followed longitudinally. The chain combines TRBV5-3 with TRBJ1-1, with D unclear. TRBV5-3 is designated an ORF whose function remains uncertain. Material: peripheral blood. The sequence was collected from a woman older than 75 with COVID-19, enrolled during active disease. The CDR3 nucleotides are TGTGCCAGAAGCTTGGAGCTTAGGGTTTCGGGGACTGAAGCTTTCTTT. Amino acids: CARSLELRVSGTEAFF.